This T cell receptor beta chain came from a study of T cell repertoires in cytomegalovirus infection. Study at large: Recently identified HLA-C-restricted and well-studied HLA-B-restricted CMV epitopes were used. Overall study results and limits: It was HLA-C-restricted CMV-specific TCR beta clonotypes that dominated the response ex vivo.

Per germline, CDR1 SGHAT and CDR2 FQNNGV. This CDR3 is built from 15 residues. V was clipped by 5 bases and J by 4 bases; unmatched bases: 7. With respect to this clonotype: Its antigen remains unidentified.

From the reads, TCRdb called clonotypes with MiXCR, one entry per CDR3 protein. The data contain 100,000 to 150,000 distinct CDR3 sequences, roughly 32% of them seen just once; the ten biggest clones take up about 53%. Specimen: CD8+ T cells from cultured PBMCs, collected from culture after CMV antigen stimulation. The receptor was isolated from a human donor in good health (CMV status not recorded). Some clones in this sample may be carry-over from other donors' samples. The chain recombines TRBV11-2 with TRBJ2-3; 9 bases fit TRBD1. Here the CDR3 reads CASSPTGGNADTQYF. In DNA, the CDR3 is TGTGCCAGCAGCCCGACAGGGGGGAACGCAGATACGCAGTATTTT.